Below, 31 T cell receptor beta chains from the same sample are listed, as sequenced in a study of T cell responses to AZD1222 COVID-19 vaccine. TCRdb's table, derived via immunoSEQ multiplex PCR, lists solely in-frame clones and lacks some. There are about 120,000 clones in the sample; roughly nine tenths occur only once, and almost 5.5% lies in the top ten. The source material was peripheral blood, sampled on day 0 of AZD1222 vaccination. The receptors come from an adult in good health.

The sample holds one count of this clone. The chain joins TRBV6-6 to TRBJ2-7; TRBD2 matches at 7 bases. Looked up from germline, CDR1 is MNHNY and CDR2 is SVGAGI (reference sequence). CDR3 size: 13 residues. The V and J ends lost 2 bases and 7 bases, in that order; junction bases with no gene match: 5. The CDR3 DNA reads TGTGCCAGCAGTTACGCCGGGGGAGGGGAGCAGTACTTC. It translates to CASSYAGGGEQYF.

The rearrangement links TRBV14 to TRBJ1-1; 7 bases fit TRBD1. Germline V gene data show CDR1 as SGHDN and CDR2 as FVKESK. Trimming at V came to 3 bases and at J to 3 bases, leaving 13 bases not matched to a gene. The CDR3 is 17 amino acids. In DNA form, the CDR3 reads TGTGCCAGCAGCCACAGGGGGTTGATTCTGTCGGACACTGAAGCTTTCTTT. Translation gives CASSHRGLILSDTEAFF. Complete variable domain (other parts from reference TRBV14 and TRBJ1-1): EAGVTQFPSHSVIEKGQTVTLRCDPISGHDNLYWYRRVMGKEIKFLLHFVKESKQDESGMPNNRFLAERTGGTYSTLKVQPAELEDSGVYFCASSHRGLILSDTEAFFGQGTRLTVV.

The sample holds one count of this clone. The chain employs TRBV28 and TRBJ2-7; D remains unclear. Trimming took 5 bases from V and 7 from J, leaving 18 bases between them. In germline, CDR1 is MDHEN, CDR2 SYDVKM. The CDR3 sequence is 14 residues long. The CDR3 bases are TGTGCCAGCAGTCGACGGGCAGCGACGAGTGAGCAGTACTTC. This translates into CASSRRAATSEQYF.

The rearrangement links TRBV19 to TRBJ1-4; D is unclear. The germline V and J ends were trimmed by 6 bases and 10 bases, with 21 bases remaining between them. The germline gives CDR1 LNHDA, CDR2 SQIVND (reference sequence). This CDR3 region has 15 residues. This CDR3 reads CASRQPGGIIGKLFF. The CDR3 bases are TGTGCCAGTAGACAACCCGGAGGAATAATAGGAAAACTGTTTTTT.

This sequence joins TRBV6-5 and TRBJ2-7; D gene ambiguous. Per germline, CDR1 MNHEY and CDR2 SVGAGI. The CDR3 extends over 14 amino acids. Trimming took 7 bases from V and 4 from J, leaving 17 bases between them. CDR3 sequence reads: CASKIPGVFYEQYF. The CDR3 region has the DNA TGTGCCAGCAAGATCCCCGGAGTCTTTTACGAGCAGTACTTC.

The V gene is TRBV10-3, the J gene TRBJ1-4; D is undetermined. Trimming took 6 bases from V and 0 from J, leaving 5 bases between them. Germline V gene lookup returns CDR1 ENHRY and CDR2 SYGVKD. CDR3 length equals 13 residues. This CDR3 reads CAISVATNEKLFF. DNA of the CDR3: TGTGCCATCAGCGTTGCAACTAATGAAAAACTGTTTTTT.

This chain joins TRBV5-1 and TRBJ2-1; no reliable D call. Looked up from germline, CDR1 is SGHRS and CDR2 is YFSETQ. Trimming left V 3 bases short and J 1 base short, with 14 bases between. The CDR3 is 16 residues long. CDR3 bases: TGCGCCAGCAGCTACACAAGTGCCCAGTCCTACAATGAGCAGTTCTTC. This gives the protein CASSYTSAQSYNEQFF. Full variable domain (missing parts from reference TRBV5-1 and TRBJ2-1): KAGVTQTPRYLIKTRGQQVTLSCSPISGHRSVSWYQQTPGQGLQFLFEYFSETQRNKGNFPGRFSGRQFSNSRSEMNVSTLELGDSALYLCASSYTSAQSYNEQFFGPGTRLTVL.

For the CDR3, the DNA is TGTGCCAGCAGTGAACCGGGGTATGGCTACACCTTC. This codes for CASSEPGYGYTF. The V and J genes are TRBV25-1 and TRBJ1-2; no clear D. Germline lookup yields CDR1 MGHDK and CDR2 SYGVNS. This CDR3 has 12 residues. Trimming cost V 2 bases and J 5 bases, with 6 bases left between them.

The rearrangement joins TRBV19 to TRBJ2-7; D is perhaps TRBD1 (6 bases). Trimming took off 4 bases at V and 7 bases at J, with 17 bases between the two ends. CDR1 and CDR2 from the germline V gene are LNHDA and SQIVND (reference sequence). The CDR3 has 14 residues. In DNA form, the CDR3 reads TGTGCCAGTAGTAATCGGCAGGGGATGCAAGAGCAGTACTTC. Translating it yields CASSNRQGMQEQYF. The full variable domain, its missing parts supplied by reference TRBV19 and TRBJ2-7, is DGGITQSPKYLFRKEGQNVTLSCEQNLNHDAMYWYRQDPGQGLRLIYYSQIVNDFQKGDIAEGYSVSREKKESFPLTVTSAQKNPTAFYLCASSNRQGMQEQYFGPGTRLTVT.

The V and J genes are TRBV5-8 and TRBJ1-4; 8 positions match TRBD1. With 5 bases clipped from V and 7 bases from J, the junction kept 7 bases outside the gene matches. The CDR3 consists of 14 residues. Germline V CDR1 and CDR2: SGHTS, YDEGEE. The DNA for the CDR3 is TGTGCCAGCAGTATAACAGGGGGAATTGAAAAACTGTTTTTT. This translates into CASSITGGIEKLFF.

Here the CDR3 reads CASSLVGQGARGYTF. CDR3 bases: TGTGCCAGCAGCTTAGTAGGGCAGGGGGCACGTGGCTACACCTTC. The chain has TRBV13 and TRBJ1-2, with 8 positions matching TRBD1. The CDR3 contains 15 residues. CDR1 and CDR2 from the germline V gene are PRHDT and FYEKMQ (reference sequence). Trimming removed 1 base from V and 7 bases from J; junction bases left unmatched: 8.

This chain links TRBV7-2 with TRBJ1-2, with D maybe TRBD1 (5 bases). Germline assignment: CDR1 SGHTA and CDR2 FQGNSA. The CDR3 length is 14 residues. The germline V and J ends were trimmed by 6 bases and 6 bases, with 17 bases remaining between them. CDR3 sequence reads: CASSLNQGDNGYTF. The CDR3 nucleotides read TGTGCCAGCAGTCTTAATCAGGGTGACAATGGCTACACCTTC.

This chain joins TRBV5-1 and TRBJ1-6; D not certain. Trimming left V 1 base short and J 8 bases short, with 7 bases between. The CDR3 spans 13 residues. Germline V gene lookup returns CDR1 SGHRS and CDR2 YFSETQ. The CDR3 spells CASSLQYDSPLHF. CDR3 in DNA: TGCGCCAGCAGCTTGCAGTATGATTCACCCCTCCACTTT.

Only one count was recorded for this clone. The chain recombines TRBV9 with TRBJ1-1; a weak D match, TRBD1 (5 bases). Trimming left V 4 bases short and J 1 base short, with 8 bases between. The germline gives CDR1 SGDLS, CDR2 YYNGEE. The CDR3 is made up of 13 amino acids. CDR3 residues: CASSQTGNTEAFF. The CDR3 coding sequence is TGTGCCAGCAGCCAAACAGGGAACACTGAAGCTTTCTTT. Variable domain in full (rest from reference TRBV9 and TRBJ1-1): DSGVTQTPKHLITATGQRVTLRCSPRSGDLSVYWYQQSLDQGLQFLIQYYNGEERAKGNILERFSAQQFPDLHSELNLSSLELGDSALYFCASSQTGNTEAFFGQGTRLTVV.

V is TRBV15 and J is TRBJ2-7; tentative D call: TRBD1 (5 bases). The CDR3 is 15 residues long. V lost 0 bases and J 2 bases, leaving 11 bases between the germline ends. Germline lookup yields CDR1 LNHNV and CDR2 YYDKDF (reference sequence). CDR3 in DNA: TGTGCCACCAGCAGAGATAGCAGGGCCCCCTACGAGCAGTACTTC. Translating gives CATSRDSRAPYEQYF.

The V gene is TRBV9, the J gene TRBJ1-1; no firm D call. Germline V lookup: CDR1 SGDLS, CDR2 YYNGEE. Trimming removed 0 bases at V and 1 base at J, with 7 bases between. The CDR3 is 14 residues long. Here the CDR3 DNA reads TGTGCCAGCAGCGTAGTACGATCGAACACTGAAGCTTTCTTT. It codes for CASSVVRSNTEAFF.

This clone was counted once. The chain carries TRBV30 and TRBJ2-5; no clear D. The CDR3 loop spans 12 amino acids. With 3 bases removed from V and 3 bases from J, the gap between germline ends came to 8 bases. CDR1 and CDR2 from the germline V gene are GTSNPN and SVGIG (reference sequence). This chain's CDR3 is CAWSAMEETQYF. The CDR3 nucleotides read TGTGCCTGGAGCGCGATGGAAGAGACCCAGTACTTC.

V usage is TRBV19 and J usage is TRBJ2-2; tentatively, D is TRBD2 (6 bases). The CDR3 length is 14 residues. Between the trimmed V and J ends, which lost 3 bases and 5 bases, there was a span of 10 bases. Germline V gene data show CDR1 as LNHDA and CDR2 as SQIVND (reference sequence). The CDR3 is CASSMYGGTGELFF. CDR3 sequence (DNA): TGTGCCAGTAGTATGTACGGGGGAACCGGGGAGCTGTTTTTT. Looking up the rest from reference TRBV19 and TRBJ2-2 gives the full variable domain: DGGITQSPKYLFRKEGQNVTLSCEQNLNHDAMYWYRQDPGQGLRLIYYSQIVNDFQKGDIAEGYSVSREKKESFPLTVTSAQKNPTAFYLCASSMYGGTGELFFGEGSRLTVL.

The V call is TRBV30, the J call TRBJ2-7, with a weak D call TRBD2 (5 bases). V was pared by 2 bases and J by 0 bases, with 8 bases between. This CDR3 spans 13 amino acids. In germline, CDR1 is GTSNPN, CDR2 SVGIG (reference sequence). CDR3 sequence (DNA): TGTGCCTGGAGTTTGGGGAGCTCCTACGAGCAGTACTTC. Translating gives CAWSLGSSYEQYF.

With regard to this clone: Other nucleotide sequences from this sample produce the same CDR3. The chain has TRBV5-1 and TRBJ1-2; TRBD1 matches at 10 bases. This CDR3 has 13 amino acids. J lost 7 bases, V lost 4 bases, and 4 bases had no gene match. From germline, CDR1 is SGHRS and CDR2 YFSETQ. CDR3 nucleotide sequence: TGCGCCAGCAGCCCAGGGACAGGGGTTGGCTACACCTTC. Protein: CASSPGTGVGYTF.

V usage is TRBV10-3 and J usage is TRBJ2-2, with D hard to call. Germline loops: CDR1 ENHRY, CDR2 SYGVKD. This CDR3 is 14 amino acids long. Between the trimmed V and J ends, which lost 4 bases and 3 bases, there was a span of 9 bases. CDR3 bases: TGTGCCATCAGTGCGGCAGGTGACACCGGGGAGCTGTTTTTT. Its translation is CAISAAGDTGELFF.

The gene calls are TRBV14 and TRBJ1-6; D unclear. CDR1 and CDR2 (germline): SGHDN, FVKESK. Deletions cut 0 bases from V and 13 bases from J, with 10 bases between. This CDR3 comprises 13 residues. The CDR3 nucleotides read TGTGCCAGCAGCCAAGATCGGATATTGCCCCTCCACTTT. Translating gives CASSQDRILPLHF.

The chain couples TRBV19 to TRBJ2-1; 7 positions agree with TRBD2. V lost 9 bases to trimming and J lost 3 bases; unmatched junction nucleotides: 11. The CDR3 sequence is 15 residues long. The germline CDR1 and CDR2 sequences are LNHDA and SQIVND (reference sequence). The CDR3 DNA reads TGTGCCAGCACGCAAGCGGGATTATTCTACAATGAGCAGTTCTTC. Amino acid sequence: CASTQAGLFYNEQFF. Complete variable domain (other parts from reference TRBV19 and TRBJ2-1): DGGITQSPKYLFRKEGQNVTLSCEQNLNHDAMYWYRQDPGQGLRLIYYSQIVNDFQKGDIAEGYSVSREKKESFPLTVTSAQKNPTAFYLCASTQAGLFYNEQFFGPGTRLTVL.

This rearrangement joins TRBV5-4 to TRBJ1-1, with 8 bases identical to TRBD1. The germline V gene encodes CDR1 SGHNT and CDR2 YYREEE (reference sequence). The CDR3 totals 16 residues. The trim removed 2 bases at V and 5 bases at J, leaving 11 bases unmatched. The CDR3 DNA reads TGTGCCAGCAGCTTTTTGGACAGGGAAGATAGGACTGAAGCTTTCTTT. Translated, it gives CASSFLDREDRTEAFF.

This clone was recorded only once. The CDR3, as DNA: TGCGCCAGCAGCATAGGGGGGGATACGCAGTATTTT. It specifies CASSIGGDTQYF. This chain uses TRBV5-1 with TRBJ2-3; D is possibly TRBD1 or TRBD2 (6 bases each). Trimming left V 4 bases short and J 6 bases short, with 9 bases between. Germline loops: CDR1 SGHRS, CDR2 YFSETQ. There are 12 residues in the CDR3.

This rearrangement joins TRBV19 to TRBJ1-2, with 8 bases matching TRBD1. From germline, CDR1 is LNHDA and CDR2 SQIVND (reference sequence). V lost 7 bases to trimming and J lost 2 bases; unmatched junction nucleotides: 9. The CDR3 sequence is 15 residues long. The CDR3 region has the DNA TGTGCCAGTACGAGGGCAGGGGGCTCGAACTATGGCTACACCTTC. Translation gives CASTRAGGSNYGYTF.

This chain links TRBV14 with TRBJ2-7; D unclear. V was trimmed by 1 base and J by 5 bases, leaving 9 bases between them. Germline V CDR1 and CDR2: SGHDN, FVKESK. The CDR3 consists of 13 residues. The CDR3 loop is CASSQAYWDEQYF. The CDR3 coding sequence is TGTGCCAGCAGCCAAGCATACTGGGACGAGCAGTACTTC.

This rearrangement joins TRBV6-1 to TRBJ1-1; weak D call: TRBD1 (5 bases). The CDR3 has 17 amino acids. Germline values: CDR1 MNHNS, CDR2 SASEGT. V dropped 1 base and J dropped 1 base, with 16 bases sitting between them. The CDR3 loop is CASSEVSRAPGNTEAFF. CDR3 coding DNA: TGTGCCAGCAGTGAAGTGAGCAGGGCTCCTGGGAACACTGAAGCTTTCTTT.

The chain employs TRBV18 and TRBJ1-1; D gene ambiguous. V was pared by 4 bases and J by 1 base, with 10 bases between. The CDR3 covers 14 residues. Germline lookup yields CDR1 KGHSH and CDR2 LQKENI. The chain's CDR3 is CASSLTNANTEAFF. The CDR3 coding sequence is TGTGCCAGCTCACTCACGAACGCGAACACTGAAGCTTTCTTT. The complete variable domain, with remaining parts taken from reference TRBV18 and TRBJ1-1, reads NAGVMQNPRHLVRRRGQEARLRCSPMKGHSHVYWYRQLPEEGLKFMVYLQKENIIDESGMPKERFSAEFPKEGPSILRIQQVVRGDSAAYFCASSLTNANTEAFFGQGTRLTVV.

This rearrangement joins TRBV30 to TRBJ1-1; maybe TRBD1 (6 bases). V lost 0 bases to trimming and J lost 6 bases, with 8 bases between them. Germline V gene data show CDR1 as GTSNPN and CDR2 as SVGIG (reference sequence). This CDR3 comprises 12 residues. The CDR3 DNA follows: TGTGCCTGGAGTGTCAGGGGCCCTGAAGCTTTCTTT. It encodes CAWSVRGPEAFF.

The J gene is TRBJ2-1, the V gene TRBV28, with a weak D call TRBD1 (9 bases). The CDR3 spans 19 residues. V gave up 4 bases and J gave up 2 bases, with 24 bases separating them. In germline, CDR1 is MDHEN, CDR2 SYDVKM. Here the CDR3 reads CASSSRDRVTSGPYNEQFF. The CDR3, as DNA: TGTGCCAGCAGTTCCCGGGACAGGGTTACTAGCGGTCCCTACAATGAGCAGTTCTTC.